Below, 13 T cell receptor beta chains from the same sample are listed, as sequenced in a study of T cell repertoires in cytomegalovirus infection. TCRdb called the reads again in MiXCR, with one record for every CDR3 protein. The table lists about 740,000 distinct CDR3 sequences, roughly a third of them singletons. For these TCRs, the target antigens are not known. This specimen was cultured PBMCs, taken from culture after CMV antigen stimulation. All receptors derive from a human donor in good health (CMV status not recorded). Some clones in this sample may be carry-over from other donors' samples.

This clonotype was seen a few times. V and J are TRBV7-6 and TRBJ2-6, with D possibly matching TRBD1 (6 bases). Trimming removed 6 bases at V and 5 bases at J, with 14 bases between. Germline V gene lookup returns CDR1 SGHVS and CDR2 FNYEAQ. The CDR3 runs 15 residues. CDR3 DNA: TGTGCCAGCAGTTCTAGGGGGAGTAGGGCCAACGTCCTGACTTTC. Amino acid sequence: CASSSRGSRANVLTF.

The rearrangement joins TRBV20-1 to TRBJ1-6; D ambiguous. Germline V gene sequence: CDR1 DFQATT, CDR2 SNEGSKA (reference sequence). This CDR3 spans 15 amino acids. Trimming stripped 0 bases from V and 5 bases from J, with 11 bases between. CDR3 residues: CSARDREIDNSPLHF. CDR3 nucleotides: TGCAGTGCTAGAGATCGAGAGATAGATAATTCACCCCTCCACTTT.

A remark on this clonotype: A much more abundant neighbour one base away suggests this may be a read error. The chain has TRBV6-8 and TRBJ1-1; tentative D call: TRBD1 (5 bases). V shed 7 bases and J shed 1 base, with 10 bases lying between them. The length of the CDR3 is 13 residues. CDR1 and CDR2 (germline): MNHGY, SAAAGT. CDR3 DNA: TGTGCCAGCACCAAGACAGCGAACACTGAAGCTTTCTTT. It translates to CASTKTANTEAFF.

The table lists this clonotype with a few counts. The genes are TRBV4-1 and TRBJ2-2; D tentatively fits TRBD1 or TRBD2 (5 bases each). The ends were cut back, 6 bases at V and 2 bases at J, with 13 bases in the middle. The CDR3 loop spans 15 amino acids. Germline V lookup: CDR1 MGHRA, CDR2 YSYEKL. CDR3 in amino acids: CASRQPGANTGELFF. CDR3 nucleotides: TGCGCCAGCAGGCAACCCGGGGCTAACACCGGGGAGCTGTTTTTT.

This clonotype was seen repeatedly, ten times or more. This chain connects TRBV7-2 to TRBJ2-3; 12 positions match TRBD2. The V and J ends lost 1 base and 3 bases, in that order; junction bases with no gene match: 2. The CDR3 has 16 residues. Germline values: CDR1 SGHTA, CDR2 FQGNSA. DNA for the CDR3: TGTGCCAGCAGCTTAGGAACTAGCGGGAGGACAGATACGCAGTATTTT. This gives the protein CASSLGTSGRTDTQYF.

The chain carries TRBV7-9 and TRBJ1-1; D might be TRBD1 (5 bases). There are 13 residues in the CDR3. V was trimmed by 5 bases and J by 7 bases, leaving 14 bases between them. CDR1 SEHNR and CDR2 FQNEAQ come from the germline V gene (reference sequence). This chain's CDR3 is CASSHDRQFEAFF. In DNA, the CDR3 is TGTGCCAGCAGCCACGACCGACAGTTTGAAGCTTTCTTT.

This clonotype showed up just a few times. The chain carries TRBV7-9 and TRBJ2-1, with no clear D. The germline CDR1 and CDR2 sequences are SEHNR and FQNEAQ (reference sequence). The CDR3 totals 14 residues. V was clipped by 1 base and J by 5 bases, with 9 bases between them. The CDR3 coding sequence is TGTGCCAGCAGCTTAGAACAGAGTAACAATGAGCAGTTCTTC. Translated: CASSLEQSNNEQFF.

Ten or more counts support this clonotype. V and J are TRBV7-8 and TRBJ2-7; the match to TRBD1 covers 9 bases. V shed 5 bases and J 4 bases; nucleotides not matched to a gene: 12. This CDR3 has 16 residues. The germline V gene has CDR1 SGHVS and CDR2 FQNEAQ. For the CDR3, the DNA is TGTGCCAGCAGCACTAGTGTGGGACAGGGATCATACGAGCAGTACTTC. Translated: CASSTSVGQGSYEQYF.

A few counts support this clonotype. The V call is TRBV7-9, the J call TRBJ2-3; 8 positions agree with TRBD2. The ends lost 3 bases at V and 0 bases at J; junction bases unmatched: 5. Germline CDR1 is SEHNR and CDR2 is FQNEAQ (reference sequence). The CDR3 covers 16 residues. The CDR3 DNA is TGTGCCAGCAGCTTCAGCGGGAGCTATAGCACAGATACGCAGTATTTT. It encodes CASSFSGSYSTDTQYF.

CDR3 in amino acids: CSAVPRAAPYEKLFF. The CDR3 DNA reads TGCAGTGCCGTCCCCCGGGCAGCACCATATGAAAAACTGTTTTTT. The chain is built from TRBV20-1 and TRBJ1-4, with unresolved D. The CDR3 consists of 15 residues. The V gene lost 6 bases and the J gene lost 6 bases, with 20 bases spanning the gap. Per germline, CDR1 DFQATT and CDR2 SNEGSKA (reference sequence).

V and J are TRBV27 and TRBJ2-4; the D gene is possibly TRBD1 (6 bases). This CDR3 is built from 18 residues. With 0 bases removed from V and 0 bases from J, the gap between germline ends came to 15 bases. Per germline, CDR1 MNHEY and CDR2 SMNVEV (reference sequence). The CDR3 DNA follows: TGTGCCAGCAGTTTATCTGGCAGGGGTGAGCTAGCCAAAAACATTCAGTACTTC. It yields the protein CASSLSGRGELAKNIQYF.

The chain links TRBV7-9 to TRBJ2-1, with 11 bases that match TRBD2. CDR1 and CDR2 from the germline V gene are SEHNR and FQNEAQ (reference sequence). The CDR3 has 18 amino acids. V shed 7 bases, J shed 9 bases, and the junction held 20 bases outside the gene matches. The CDR3 DNA reads as TGTGCCAGCACCCAGGGGCCTCTCTTAGCGGGAGGGCTAGGTGAGCAGTTCTTC. Its protein product is CASTQGPLLAGGLGEQFF.

The chain is built from TRBV12-3 or TRBV12-4 and TRBJ2-7; unclear D gene. The length of the CDR3 is 13 residues. Trimming removed 3 bases at V and 4 bases at J, with 10 bases between. The CDR3 DNA follows: TGTGCCAGCAGTTTTCAGCAGAAATACGAGCAGTACTTC. Amino acids: CASSFQQKYEQYF.